This TCR beta chain came from a study of identical twins. TCRdb independently ran MiXCR on the 5' RACE reads; one entry per CDR3 protein. The data show about 240,000 distinct CDR3 sequences, about 11% seen once. This clonotype has just a few counts. Its target is unknown. CDR1 is MNHEY, CDR2 SVGEGT, per germline. The CDR3 runs 15 residues. The trim removed 6 bases at V and 0 bases at J, leaving 5 bases unmatched. Notes on the study in general: In drawing conclusions, the study used cross-sectional statistical analysis and did not follow the same donors.

V gene TRBV6-2 or TRBV6-3 combines with J gene TRBJ2-1; 7 bases line up with TRBD1. The sample consisted of memory T cells sorted from blood. This sequence was found in a man over 45 in good health. The CDR3 sequence: CASSQRQGSYNEQFF. CDR3 nucleotide sequence: TGTGCCAGCAGCCAGAGACAGGGCTCCTACAATGAGCAGTTCTTC.